These 26 T cell receptor beta chains originate from one sample sequenced in a study of chemoradiotherapy in HPV16-positive cancers. Profiled with immunoSEQ multiplex PCR; TCRdb holds only in-frame clones, not every one. The sample includes 25,000 to 40,000 clones, about nine tenths of them seen just once. The sample was blood, taken from a patient who underwent chemoradiotherapy. The receptors stem from a human donor with HPV-associated anogenital cancer.

V is TRBV9 and J is TRBJ2-3, with TRBD2 identical over 8 bases. The ends lost 1 base at V and 6 bases at J; junction bases unmatched: 7. From germline, CDR1 is SGDLS and CDR2 YYNGEE. The CDR3 spans 15 residues. CDR3 DNA sequence: TGTGCCAGCAGCGTACTTAGCGGGGAGGCGGATACGCAGTATTTT. Translation gives CASSVLSGEADTQYF.

The chain couples TRBV4-3 to TRBJ1-5; D is perhaps TRBD1 (5 bases). This CDR3 has 14 residues. Germline values: CDR1 LGHNA, CDR2 YSLEER. With 1 base removed from V and 6 bases from J, the gap between germline ends came to 10 bases. CDR3 DNA sequence: TGCGCCAGCAGCCAAGTCTATGGGGCTCAGCCCCAGCATTTT. Amino acids: CASSQVYGAQPQHF.

This clone was observed a single time. V gene TRBV11-3 combines with J gene TRBJ2-3; D may match TRBD1 or TRBD2 (5 bases each). Germline CDR1 and CDR2: SGHNT and YENEEA. This CDR3 spans 15 amino acids. V lost 1 base and J 0 bases, leaving 8 bases between the germline ends. The chain's CDR3 is CASSLGGPSTDTQYF. CDR3 in DNA: TGTGCCAGCAGCTTAGGGGGACCGAGCACAGATACGCAGTATTTT.

V usage is TRBV11-2 and J usage is TRBJ2-1; D might be TRBD2 (6 bases). Deletions cut 2 bases from V and 8 bases from J, with 25 bases between. The germline V gene has CDR1 SGHAT and CDR2 FQNNGV. This CDR3 is 18 amino acids long. The CDR3 reads CASSLSARGSRWGDEQFF. The CDR3 DNA follows: TGTGCCAGCAGCTTATCGGCCCGGGGCAGCCGATGGGGGGATGAGCAGTTCTTC.

CDR3 sequence reads: CASSPGPPGAKNIQYF. CDR3 bases: TGCGCCAGCAGCCCTGGGCCCCCCGGAGCCAAAAACATTCAGTACTTC. The chain links TRBV10-1 to TRBJ2-4, with unresolved D. Between the trimmed V and J ends, which lost 6 bases and 0 bases, there was a span of 15 bases. CDR1 and CDR2 from the germline V gene are WNHNN and SYGVQD (reference sequence). The CDR3 is 16 residues long.

The chain employs TRBV6-5 and TRBJ2-5; D ambiguous. From germline, CDR1 is MNHEY and CDR2 SVGAGI. V was pared by 0 bases and J by 10 bases, with 21 bases between. The length of the CDR3 is 16 residues. The CDR3: CASSYSFTQIKNDQYF. CDR3 in DNA: TGTGCCAGCAGTTACTCGTTTACACAGATCAAGAATGACCAGTACTTC.

This clone has only one observation. The chain combines TRBV6-6 with TRBJ1-2; D call uncertain. The CDR3 is 13 residues long. Germline V CDR1 and CDR2: MNHNY, SVGAGI (reference sequence). V dropped 5 bases and J dropped 2 bases, with 9 bases sitting between them. The CDR3 loop is CASSAGVNYGYTF. CDR3 DNA sequence: TGTGCCAGCAGTGCCGGGGTGAACTATGGCTACACCTTC.

The gene calls are TRBV7-2 and TRBJ2-7; a weak D match, TRBD2 (6 bases). Germline V lookup: CDR1 SGHTA, CDR2 FQGNSA. There are 13 residues in the CDR3. Between the trimmed V and J ends, which lost 1 base and 6 bases, there was a span of 10 bases. CDR3 in amino acids: CASSLGGMGEQYF. The CDR3 DNA reads TGTGCCAGCAGCTTAGGCGGGATGGGCGAGCAGTACTTC.

The chain combines TRBV18 with TRBJ2-3; no reliable D call. The germline V and J ends were trimmed by 0 bases and 11 bases, with 12 bases remaining between them. This CDR3 contains 13 residues. From germline, CDR1 is KGHSH and CDR2 LQKENI. The CDR3 protein is CASSPPLIRRQYF. The CDR3 nucleotides are TGTGCCAGCTCACCACCGTTAATCCGAAGGCAGTATTTT. The complete variable domain, with remaining parts taken from reference TRBV18 and TRBJ2-3, reads NAGVMQNPRHLVRRRGQEARLRCSPMKGHSHVYWYRQLPEEGLKFMVYLQKENIIDESGMPKERFSAEFPKEGPSILRIQQVVRGDSAAYFCASSPPLIRRQYFGPGTRLTVL.

In its sample, this clone was seen a few times. V usage is TRBV10-3 and J usage is TRBJ1-1; D is unclear. Germline CDR1 ENHRY, CDR2 SYGVKD. V was pared by 0 bases and J by 4 bases, with 9 bases between. The CDR3 totals 14 residues. The chain's CDR3 is CAISESMGGTEAFF. CDR3 in DNA: TGTGCCATCAGTGAGTCGATGGGAGGCACTGAAGCTTTCTTT.

The J gene is TRBJ2-5, the V gene TRBV29-1, with D maybe TRBD1 (5 bases). This CDR3 comprises 12 residues. Trimming stripped 3 bases from V and 3 bases from J, with 8 bases between. In germline, CDR1 is SQVTM, CDR2 ANQGSEA. CDR3 coding DNA: TGCAGCGTTGATGGACAAGAAGAGACCCAGTACTTC. Its protein is CSVDGQEETQYF. Filled out from reference TRBV29-1 and TRBJ2-5, the complete variable domain reads SAVISQKPSRDICQRGTSLTIQCQVDSQVTMMFWYRQQPGQSLTLIATANQGSEATYESGFVIDKFPISRPNLTFSTLTVSNMSPEDSSIYLCSVDGQEETQYFGPGTRLLVL.

The V call is TRBV27, the J call TRBJ2-5; no reliable D call. Trimming took 0 bases from V and 5 from J, leaving 13 bases between them. The CDR3 runs to 15 residues. Per germline, CDR1 MNHEY and CDR2 SMNVEV (reference sequence). This CDR3 is CASSLSRVREETQYF. CDR3 DNA: TGTGCCAGCAGTTTATCACGGGTTCGCGAGGAGACCCAGTACTTC.

This clone was observed a single time. The gene calls are TRBV6-5 and TRBJ1-1, with D possibly matching TRBD1 (5 bases). CDR1 MNHEY and CDR2 SVGAGI come from the germline V gene. Trimming stripped 5 bases from V and 4 bases from J, with 11 bases between. The CDR3 covers 13 residues. The CDR3 DNA is TGTGCCAGCAGTAGGGGTGTGAGCACTGAAGCTTTCTTT. Translated, it gives CASSRGVSTEAFF.

V gene TRBV5-1 combines with J gene TRBJ2-5, with TRBD1 as a possible D gene (6 bases). The germline V gene encodes CDR1 SGHRS and CDR2 YFSETQ. The ends were cut back, 4 bases at V and 5 bases at J, with 12 bases in the middle. The CDR3 is made up of 13 amino acids. The CDR3 sequence is CASSVGQTETQYF. The CDR3 bases are TGCGCCAGCAGCGTGGGACAAACGGAGACCCAGTACTTC.

The chain recombines TRBV9 with TRBJ2-3, with 10 bases that match TRBD2. Germline V gene sequence: CDR1 SGDLS, CDR2 YYNGEE. The junction had 5 bases not matched to a gene; V was cut back by 1 base and J by 6 bases. The length of the CDR3 is 15 residues. The CDR3: CASSVRASGGDTQYF. The CDR3 region has the DNA TGTGCCAGCAGCGTAAGGGCTAGCGGGGGTGATACGCAGTATTTT.

This chain links TRBV15 with TRBJ1-3; 11 bases fit TRBD1. Germline CDR1 is LNHNV and CDR2 is YYDKDF (reference sequence). The CDR3 consists of 18 residues. J was trimmed by 3 bases and V by 1 base; bases with no gene match: 8. CDR3 in amino acids: CATSRGGQGADLGNTIYF. Here the CDR3 DNA reads TGTGCCACCAGCAGAGGCGGACAGGGGGCGGATCTTGGAAACACCATATATTTT.

The sample holds one count of this clone. One end of the junction does not line up with germline, which may come from a read error. The V call is TRBV5-6, the J call TRBJ1-5; D is unclear. In germline, CDR1 is SGHDT, CDR2 YYEEEE. This CDR3 is 13 amino acids long. The CDR3 bases are TGTGCCAGCAGCTTGGTCTTGGGCGGCCAGGAGTATTTT. Translation: CASSLVLGGQEYF.

This chain links TRBV7-2 with TRBJ1-6, with D uncertain. The V gene's germline CDR1 is SGHTA and CDR2 FQGNSA. The CDR3 runs 12 residues. V was shortened by 1 base and J by 11 bases, with 6 bases between the two germline ends. CDR3 DNA: TGTGCCAGCAGCTTAGGTCGGGCACCCCTCCACTTT. Translating gives CASSLGRAPLHF.

The genes are TRBV27 and TRBJ1-2; D is perhaps TRBD1 (5 bases). The CDR3 is 16 residues long. V was clipped by 5 bases and J by 7 bases, with 23 bases between them. Germline assignment: CDR1 MNHEY and CDR2 SMNVEV (reference sequence). The CDR3 region has the DNA TGTGCCAGCAGTCTCGCGGACAATCCGCCCTTAGGTGGCTACACCTTC. This translates into CASSLADNPPLGGYTF.

This clone was recorded once. This chain uses TRBV13 with TRBJ1-5; D gene unclear. This CDR3 is 13 amino acids long. Germline V gene lookup returns CDR1 PRHDT and CDR2 FYEKMQ (reference sequence). V dropped 1 base and J dropped 6 bases, with 7 bases sitting between them. CDR3: CASSLEGVQPQHF. In nucleotides, the CDR3 is TGTGCCAGCAGCTTAGAGGGAGTTCAGCCCCAGCATTTT.

This sequence joins TRBV6-4 and TRBJ1-1, with no clear D. Germline loops: CDR1 MRHNA, CDR2 SNTAGT. Trimming left V 2 bases short and J 1 base short, with 5 bases between. This CDR3 has 13 amino acids. CDR3 bases: TGTGCCAGCAGTGACAGGGAGAACACTGAAGCTTTCTTT. Protein: CASSDRENTEAFF.

As concerns this clone: One junction end does not reproduce the germline sequence, and a read error may be involved. This sequence joins TRBV20-1 and TRBJ1-4; D gene unclear. This CDR3 spans 11 amino acids. Germline loops: CDR1 DFQATT, CDR2 SNEGSKA (reference sequence). As DNA, the CDR3 is TGCAGTGCTAGAGATATCGACCTGGTAGCTTTT. Protein sequence: CSARDIDLVAF.

This clone was observed once. The chain employs TRBV2 and TRBJ2-3; possibly TRBD1 for D (5 bases). Between the trimmed V and J ends, which lost 6 bases and 1 base, there was a span of 5 bases. Germline V gene lookup returns CDR1 SNHLY and CDR2 FYNNEI. The CDR3 is 12 amino acids. The CDR3 is CASRQGTDTQYF. The DNA of the CDR3 is TGTGCCAGCAGACAGGGCACAGATACGCAGTATTTT. Together with reference TRBV2 and TRBJ2-3, the CDR3 gives the full variable domain: EPEVTQTPSHQVTQMGQEVILRCVPISNHLYFYWYRQILGQKVEFLVSFYNNEISEKSEIFDDQFSVERPDGSNFTLKIRSTKLEDSAMYFCASRQGTDTQYFGPGTRLTVL.

The CDR3 DNA follows: TGCGCCAGCAGCCAAGACAGGGGGCCGGGAAATGAGCAGTTCTTC. It encodes CASSQDRGPGNEQFF. This chain uses TRBV4-1 with TRBJ2-1; 8 bases fit TRBD1. The J segment lost 7 bases and the V segment lost 0 bases, leaving 5 bases of the junction unmatched. The CDR3 is made up of 15 amino acids. CDR1 MGHRA and CDR2 YSYEKL come from the germline V gene.

The rearrangement uses TRBV7-9 and TRBJ2-7; D may be TRBD2 (6 bases). V shed 5 bases and J shed 5 bases, with 16 bases lying between them. The CDR3 runs to 14 residues. Germline V lookup: CDR1 SEHNR, CDR2 FQNEAQ (reference sequence). In DNA form, the CDR3 reads TGTGCCAGCAGCCCGAACGGCGGGGAAGACGAGCAGTACTTC. Protein sequence: CASSPNGGEDEQYF.

The genes are TRBV9 and TRBJ1-5; 8 bases line up with TRBD1. The J segment lost 5 bases and the V segment lost 0 bases, leaving 4 bases of the junction unmatched. Germline CDR1 is SGDLS and CDR2 is YYNGEE. The CDR3 consists of 15 residues. The CDR3 here is CASSVGQGTDQPQHF. CDR3 in DNA: TGTGCCAGCAGCGTAGGACAGGGGACTGATCAGCCCCAGCATTTT.